These 31 T cell receptor beta chains originate from one sample sequenced in a study of cytomegalovirus exposure and HLA in healthy donors (dated by TCRdb to about 2017). The library was made by the immunoSEQ multiplex PCR assay. For the multiplex PCR, a mixture combining 60 forward primers for TCR Vbeta segments and 13 reverse primers for TCR Jbeta segments was used. Drawn from immuneACCESS, this table holds only the in-frame rearrangements with V and J called that TCRdb kept. Clones are partly lost; checked studies trace under half to an unresolved V gene and leave the rest unexplained. This sample comprises approximately 130,000 clones, around 75% of them detected only once. Jointly, the top ten make up roughly 3% of the sample. Sequenced sample: PBMCs. The origin of the receptors is a middle-aged woman in good health and CMV-seropositive.

This rearrangement joins TRBV30 to TRBJ2-1; a weak D match, TRBD1 (5 bases). V was cut by 5 bases and J by 0 bases, with 14 bases left in between. Per the germline V gene, CDR1 is GTSNPN and CDR2 is SVGIG (reference sequence). There are 15 residues in the CDR3. DNA of the CDR3: TGTGCCTGGGTGTCTTGGGGCAGCTCCTACAATGAGCAGTTCTTC. Translated, it gives CAWVSWGSSYNEQFF.

This clone has only a few counts. V gene TRBV18 combines with J gene TRBJ1-2; 12 bases agree with TRBD1. Germline trimming cut 4 bases from V and 2 bases from J; bases unmatched to any gene: 2. The CDR3 is 15 amino acids. In germline, CDR1 is KGHSH, CDR2 LQKENI. CDR3: CASSLGQGANYGYTF. CDR3 DNA: TGTGCCAGCTCACTGGGACAGGGGGCGAACTATGGCTACACCTTC.

This rearrangement joins TRBV28 to TRBJ2-7, with 10 bases aligning to TRBD2. Germline CDR1 reads MDHEN; CDR2 reads SYDVKM. The CDR3 sequence is 14 residues long. V lost 6 bases and J lost 0; bases outside the gene matches: 2. DNA for the CDR3: TGTGCCAGCAGGTCTAGCGGGAGCTCCTACGAGCAGTACTTC. Protein sequence: CASRSSGSSYEQYF.

This chain links TRBV7-9 with TRBJ2-1; 9 nucleotides align to TRBD2. Germline assignment: CDR1 SEHNR and CDR2 FQNEAQ (reference sequence). CDR3 length: 18 amino acids. Trimming removed 2 bases from V and 0 bases from J; junction bases left unmatched: 8. Here the CDR3 DNA reads TGTGCCAGCAGCTTACCAGCGGGAGGCCCCTCCTCCTACAATGAGCAGTTCTTC. It codes for CASSLPAGGPSSYNEQFF. The entire variable domain, with the rest obtained from reference TRBV7-9 and TRBJ2-1, is as follows: DTGVSQNPRHKITKRGQNVTFRCDPISEHNRLYWYRQTLGQGPEFLTYFQNEAQLEKSRLLSDRFSAERPKGSFSTLEIQRTEQGDSAMYLCASSLPAGGPSSYNEQFFGPGTRLTVL.

The V gene is TRBV29-1, the J gene TRBJ2-3; 8 bases align to TRBD2. Germline V lookup: CDR1 SQVTM, CDR2 ANQGSEA. The CDR3 totals 14 residues. The ends lost 6 bases at V and 2 bases at J; junction bases unmatched: 7. The CDR3 nucleotides are TGCAGCGTCGGGCGGGGGGAGACCACAGATACGCAGTATTTT. The encoded protein is CSVGRGETTDTQYF.

CDR3 sequence (DNA): TGTGCCAGCAGCCTCTCTAGCGGGTCTGAGACCCAGTACTTC. Amino acid sequence: CASSLSSGSETQYF. The V gene is TRBV5-6, the J gene TRBJ2-5; 8 nucleotides align to TRBD2. The ends lost 4 bases at V and 5 bases at J; junction bases unmatched: 7. This CDR3 region has 14 residues. Germline V gene sequence: CDR1 SGHDT, CDR2 YYEEEE.

The V call is TRBV15, the J call TRBJ1-5; a weak D match, TRBD1 (6 bases). This CDR3 region has 16 residues. CDR1 and CDR2 (germline): LNHNV, YYDKDF (reference sequence). V was clipped by 0 bases and J by 4 bases, with 13 bases between them. CDR3 sequence: CATSREPQGRNQPQHF. The CDR3 bases are TGTGCCACCAGCAGAGAACCACAGGGTAGGAATCAGCCCCAGCATTTT. The variable domain in full, completed from reference TRBV15 and TRBJ1-5, reads DAMVIQNPRYQVTQFGKPVTLSCSQTLNHNVMYWYQQKSSQAPKLLFHYYDKDFNNEADTPDNFQSRRPNTSFCFLDIRSPGLGDTAMYLCATSREPQGRNQPQHFGDGTRLSIL.

The rearrangement joins TRBV5-6 to TRBJ2-3; TRBD1 matches at 8 bases. In germline, CDR1 is SGHDT, CDR2 YYEEEE. The J segment lost 6 bases and the V segment lost 0 bases, leaving 6 bases of the junction unmatched. The CDR3 extends over 15 amino acids. The CDR3 spells CASSLVGQGLDTQYF. The DNA for the CDR3 is TGTGCCAGCAGCTTGGTAGGACAGGGATTGGATACGCAGTATTTT.

The rearrangement uses TRBV14 and TRBJ2-3, with 13 bases identical to TRBD2. The CDR3 consists of 15 residues. Germline lookup yields CDR1 SGHDN and CDR2 FVKESK. Trimming removed 4 bases from V and 6 bases from J; junction bases left unmatched: 4. The CDR3 spells CASSPGLAGRDTQYF. DNA of the CDR3: TGTGCCAGCAGCCCGGGACTAGCGGGGAGGGATACGCAGTATTTT. Full variable domain (missing parts from reference TRBV14 and TRBJ2-3): EAGVTQFPSHSVIEKGQTVTLRCDPISGHDNLYWYRRVMGKEIKFLLHFVKESKQDESGMPNNRFLAERTGGTYSTLKVQPAELEDSGVYFCASSPGLAGRDTQYFGPGTRLTVL.

CDR3 region: CASSEKDRGFNQPQHF. The CDR3 DNA reads as TGTGCCAGCAGTGAAAAAGACAGGGGATTCAATCAGCCCCAGCATTTT. This rearrangement joins TRBV6-1 to TRBJ1-5; TRBD1 aligns across 8 bases. The ends lost 2 bases at V and 3 bases at J; junction bases unmatched: 6. Germline V lookup: CDR1 MNHNS, CDR2 SASEGT. CDR3 size: 16 residues.

The chain couples TRBV19 to TRBJ1-1, with 8 bases identical to TRBD1. Germline V gene sequence: CDR1 LNHDA, CDR2 SQIVND (reference sequence). The CDR3 runs 20 residues. J lost 0 bases, V lost 1 base, and 16 bases had no gene match. CDR3 in DNA: TGTGCCAGTAGTATAGCCCCGGGTTTTGGCAGGGGGCTCATGAACACTGAAGCTTTCTTT. It codes for CASSIAPGFGRGLMNTEAFF.

The rearrangement uses TRBV21-1 and TRBJ1-6; the table assigns TRBD1, which was not confirmed against the DNA. TRBV21-1 is assigned pseudogene status. This CDR3 has 18 residues. The CDR3 here is CASSKAHRPHLWNSPLHF. The CDR3 bases are TGTGCCAGCAGCAAAGCGCACAGGCCCCACTTATGGAATTCACCCCTCCACTTT.

The rearrangement uses TRBV7-9 and TRBJ2-1, with D unresolved. The ends were cut back, 8 bases at V and 5 bases at J, with 10 bases in the middle. This CDR3 comprises 12 residues. CDR1 and CDR2 from the germline V gene are SEHNR and FQNEAQ (reference sequence). The CDR3 sequence: CASYGLDNEQFF. The CDR3 DNA reads as TGTGCCAGCTATGGCCTGGACAATGAGCAGTTCTTC.

The chain recombines TRBV7-3 with TRBJ2-7, with D perhaps matching TRBD1 (5 bases). The V gene's germline CDR1 is SGHTA and CDR2 FQGTGA. The CDR3 extends over 15 amino acids. Trimming shortened V by 4 bases and J by 6 bases, and 19 bases separated the two germline ends. The CDR3 DNA reads as TGTGCCAGCAGCTCCCTTGCAGGGCCGGTTCGCGAGCAGTACTTC. Its protein product is CASSSLAGPVREQYF.

This clone was counted once. Here the CDR3 DNA reads TGTGCCAGCAGCTCCGGCCCCAGACTAGCGGGAGGGGCCTACGAGCAGTACTTC. It translates to CASSSGPRLAGGAYEQYF. V gene TRBV28 combines with J gene TRBJ2-7; 14 nucleotides align to TRBD2. Germline CDR1 is MDHEN and CDR2 is SYDVKM. With 6 bases clipped from V and 2 bases from J, the junction kept 12 bases outside the gene matches. The CDR3 spans 18 residues.

The V and J genes are TRBV13 and TRBJ2-3; 7 bases fit TRBD1. This CDR3 contains 18 residues. CDR1 and CDR2 (germline): PRHDT, FYEKMQ (reference sequence). The V segment lost 1 base and the J segment 3 bases; nucleotides outside the gene matches: 13. CDR3 loop: CASSLVFSTGRSTDTQYF. CDR3 coding DNA: TGTGCCAGCAGCTTAGTATTTTCGACAGGGAGATCGACAGATACGCAGTATTTT.

V gene TRBV28 combines with J gene TRBJ2-6; the match to TRBD2 covers 13 bases. V shed 7 bases and J 4 bases; nucleotides not matched to a gene: 7. The germline V gene encodes CDR1 MDHEN and CDR2 SYDVKM. CDR3 length: 17 residues. CDR3 bases: TGTGCCAGCACAACTAGCGGGAGGGCCCTGGGGGCCAACGTCCTGACTTTC. It yields the protein CASTTSGRALGANVLTF.

The V and J genes are TRBV5-4 and TRBJ1-1; D not certain. Germline assignment: CDR1 SGHNT and CDR2 YYREEE (reference sequence). The length of the CDR3 is 12 residues. V gave up 4 bases and J gave up 2 bases, with 6 bases separating them. DNA for the CDR3: TGTGCCAGCAGCCTCCCCAACACTGAAGCTTTCTTT. As protein: CASSLPNTEAFF.

The gene calls are TRBV19 and TRBJ2-2; weak D call: TRBD1 (5 bases). V was shortened by 7 bases and J by 1 base, with 10 bases between the two germline ends. The CDR3 consists of 14 residues. Germline loops: CDR1 LNHDA, CDR2 SQIVND (reference sequence). CDR3 bases: TGTGCCAGTAAGGCAGGGCGGAACACCGGGGAGCTGTTTTTT. Translating gives CASKAGRNTGELFF.

The gene calls are TRBV6-5 and TRBJ2-7; a possible D gene is TRBD2 (6 bases). V was trimmed by 2 bases and J by 2 bases, leaving 13 bases between them. The CDR3 length is 15 residues. Germline values: CDR1 MNHEY, CDR2 SVGAGI. CDR3 residues: CASSYNSGVPYEQYF. CDR3 DNA: TGTGCCAGCAGTTACAATTCGGGGGTGCCCTACGAGCAGTACTTC.

The chain links TRBV4-3 to TRBJ1-2, with 8 nucleotides matching TRBD1. V lost 0 bases, J lost 4 bases, and 7 bases stayed unmatched. The CDR3 extends over 16 amino acids. The germline V gene has CDR1 LGHNA and CDR2 YSLEER. CDR3 sequence (DNA): TGCGCCAGCAGCCAAGATCTTCCCACAGGGGGCTATGGCTACACCTTC. Translation gives CASSQDLPTGGYGYTF.

The J gene is TRBJ1-2, the V gene TRBV7-7; 8 bases line up with TRBD1. The CDR3 is made up of 17 amino acids. Per the germline V gene, CDR1 is SSHAT and CDR2 is FNYEAQ (reference sequence). The trim removed 4 bases at V and 2 bases at J, leaving 12 bases unmatched. This chain's CDR3 is CASSCFWFQGANYGYTF. CDR3 nucleotides: TGTGCCAGCAGCTGTTTTTGGTTTCAGGGGGCGAACTATGGCTACACCTTC.

This clone was seen a handful of times. CDR3 nucleotides: TGTGCCAGCAGCTGGGCGGGACAGGAGTACTTC. Translation: CASSWAGQEYF. This chain uses TRBV5-6 with TRBJ2-7; 8 bases align to TRBD1. The CDR3 has 11 residues. The germline gives CDR1 SGHDT, CDR2 YYEEEE. V trimming: 3 bases; J trimming: 11 bases; junction bases outside the gene matches: 4.

V is TRBV6-5 and J is TRBJ1-1; TRBD1 matches at 11 bases. CDR3 length equals 14 residues. In germline, CDR1 is MNHEY, CDR2 SVGAGI. The V and J ends lost 6 bases and 8 bases, in that order; junction bases with no gene match: 8. The CDR3 here is CASSRGTGGREAFF. CDR3 DNA sequence: TGTGCCAGCAGCCGAGGGACAGGGGGGAGAGAAGCTTTCTTT.

V is TRBV7-2 and J is TRBJ1-1; tentatively, D is TRBD1 (6 bases). Germline CDR1 SGHTA, CDR2 FQGNSA. The CDR3 is 14 amino acids. V lost 5 bases, J lost 1 base, and 11 bases lay in between. DNA of the CDR3: TGTGCCAGCAGCAAGGGGGTTGAGAACACTGAAGCTTTCTTT. The encoded protein is CASSKGVENTEAFF.

The chain recombines TRBV25-1 with TRBJ1-5; 9 bases are shared with TRBD1. The germline V gene encodes CDR1 MGHDK and CDR2 SYGVNS. The CDR3 totals 18 residues. The V segment lost 1 base and the J segment 0 bases; nucleotides outside the gene matches: 7. CDR3 in amino acids: CASSEFGTGTVSNQPQHF. As DNA, the CDR3 is TGTGCCAGCAGTGAATTTGGGACAGGGACAGTTAGCAATCAGCCCCAGCATTTT. The entire variable domain, with the rest obtained from reference TRBV25-1 and TRBJ1-5, is as follows: EADIYQTPRYLVIGTGKKITLECSQTMGHDKMYWYQQDPGMELHLIHYSYGVNSTEKGDLSSESTVSRIRTEHFPLTLESARPSHTSQYLCASSEFGTGTVSNQPQHFGDGTRLSIL.

The rearrangement links TRBV7-8 to TRBJ1-5, with a weak D call TRBD1 (5 bases). The CDR3 is 15 amino acids. The V end was cut by 3 bases, the J end by 1 base, with 10 bases between. Germline CDR1 and CDR2: SGHVS and FQNEAQ. Here the CDR3 reads CASSLAGNSNQPQHF. In DNA, the CDR3 is TGTGCCAGCAGCTTGGCAGGGAACAGCAATCAGCCCCAGCATTTT. Variable domain in full (rest from reference TRBV7-8 and TRBJ1-5): GAGVSQSPRYKVAKRGQDVALRCDPISGHVSLFWYQQALGQGPEFLTYFQNEAQLDKSGLPSDRFFAERPEGSVSTLKIQRTQQEDSAVYLCASSLAGNSNQPQHFGDGTRLSIL.

On this clone: Within the sample, other DNA sequences also encode this same CDR3. The genes are TRBV28 and TRBJ2-7; TRBD1 agrees at 9 bases. J was trimmed by 1 base and V by 6 bases; bases with no gene match: 4. CDR3 length: 14 residues. In germline, CDR1 is MDHEN, CDR2 SYDVKM. In DNA form, the CDR3 reads TGTGCCAGCAGAGGGACAGGGAGTTCCTACGAGCAGTACTTC. Residues: CASRGTGSSYEQYF.

This chain links TRBV6-5 with TRBJ1-1; TRBD1 matches 9 bases. The trim removed 0 bases at V and 6 bases at J, leaving 5 bases unmatched. CDR1 and CDR2 from the germline V gene are MNHEY and SVGAGI. This CDR3 contains 15 residues. Here the CDR3 reads CASSYSGTGSSEAFF. The CDR3 nucleotides read TGTGCCAGCAGTTACTCTGGGACAGGGTCGTCTGAAGCTTTCTTT.

The chain combines TRBV5-1 with TRBJ2-7; 12 bases agree with TRBD2. Germline loops: CDR1 SGHRS, CDR2 YFSETQ. CDR3 length: 14 amino acids. V shed 7 bases and J 6 bases; nucleotides not matched to a gene: 8. CDR3 region: CASASGGVGLEQYF. DNA for the CDR3: TGCGCCAGCGCTAGCGGGGGGGTCGGTCTCGAGCAGTACTTC.

The rearrangement links TRBV7-3 to TRBJ2-3; tentative D call: TRBD1 (6 bases). Per germline, CDR1 SGHTA and CDR2 FQGTGA. The CDR3 runs to 13 residues. V lost 5 bases and J 9 bases, leaving 15 bases between the germline ends. CDR3 sequence reads: CASSAESGVTQYF. The DNA of the CDR3 is TGTGCCAGCAGCGCGGAATCAGGGGTAACGCAGTATTTT. The full variable domain, in which reference TRBV7-3 and TRBJ2-3 provide the parts outside the CDR3, is GAGVSQTPSNKVTEKGKYVELRCDPISGHTALYWYRQSLGQGPEFLIYFQGTGAADDSGLPNDRFFAVRPEGSVSTLKIQRTERGDSAVYLCASSAESGVTQYFGPGTRLTVL.